This T cell receptor beta chain was sequenced for a study of neoadjuvant nivolumab and ipilimumab in lung cancer. Background on the study: Patients got nivolumab 3 mg/kg on days 1, 15 and 29; combination added ipilimumab 1 mg/kg day 1.

As for this clone: Its antigen remains unidentified.

Findings and limits, study-wide: TCR richness and clonality were higher in tumors than adjacent uninvolved lung.

Per germline, CDR1 SGHKS and CDR2 YYEKEE (reference sequence). The CDR3 spans 15 residues. Trimming pared 0 bases from V and 1 base from J, leaving 7 bases between. The protocol was immunoSEQ multiplex PCR, while the TCRdb copy is restricted to in-frame clones and leaves out a portion. This table holds some 7,000 clones, over 80% found once. This receptor was identified in an adult with non-small cell lung cancer. This specimen was tumor tissue, taken after neoadjuvant nivolumab, alone or with ipilimumab, at or shortly before surgery. This chain uses TRBV5-5 with TRBJ1-4; D is unresolved. CDR3 bases: TGTGCCAGCAGCTTGGACCCAGGAACTAATGAAAAACTGTTTTTT. Translating gives CASSLDPGTNEKLFF. The entire variable domain, with the rest obtained from reference TRBV5-5 and TRBJ1-4, is as follows: DAGVTQSPTHLIKTRGQQVTLRCSPISGHKSVSWYQQVLGQGPQFIFQYYEKEERGRGNFPDRFSARQFPNYSSELNVNALLLGDSALYLCASSLDPGTNEKLFFGSGTQLSVL.